At least ten counts were recorded for the clone carrying this T cell receptor beta chain. The source material, RNA transcripts, was used to amplify TCR beta CDR3 regions. The HTBI primer set drove a first-round RT-PCR of the TCR CDR3. TCRdb reprocessed the multiplex PCR reads with MiXCR, giving one entry per CDR3 protein. This table has around 400,000 distinct CDR3 sequences, 15% appearing once. Enrolled ophthalmopathy patients presented with a Clinical Activity Score of at least 3, a NOSPECS grade of at least 4, and disease duration under 3 months. These data belong to a study of T cells in Graves' hyperthyroidism and ophthalmopathy. The V and J ends lost 1 base and 5 bases, in that order; junction bases with no gene match: 0. The CDR3 totals 13 residues.

The receptor was isolated from an older woman with Graves' ophthalmopathy. Material: blood. The chain combines TRBV12-3 or TRBV12-4 with TRBJ2-3; 7 nucleotides match TRBD2. CDR3: CASSLGEGDTQYF. CDR3 nucleotides: TGTGCCAGCAGTTTAGGGGAGGGAGATACGCAGTATTTT.